The rows below give T cell receptor beta chains drawn from one sample of a study of Ad26.COV2.S vaccination and SARS-CoV-2 variants. Sequencing was performed with immunoSEQ multiplex PCR; in TCRdb, only in-frame clones are kept and a portion is missing. Of about 320,000 clones in the sample, 70% to 90% were seen once. Sequencing was performed on peripheral blood, taken in a trial of Ad26.COV2.S vaccine versus placebo. Receptors originate from a person between 18 and 60 years old who received the Ad26.COV2.S COVID-19 vaccine or a placebo. The CDR3 runs from the conserved cysteine through the conserved F or W. A D gene is named only where the DNA matches it firmly. Size tells how often a clone was seen (once, few, many) or the class of an expanded clone, and some rows leave it out.

D gene,J gene,V gene,clone size,CDR3 DNA,CDR3 protein
TRBD1,TRBJ1-1,TRBV2,.,TGTGCCAGCAGTGAGACAGGGCGGAACACTGAAGCTTTCTTT,CASSETGRNTEAFF
TRBD2,TRBJ2-1,TRBV2,once,TGTGCCAGCAGTGAACTAGCGGCCTACAATGAGCAGTTCTTC,CASSELAAYNEQFF
.,TRBJ1-2,TRBV3-1/TRBV3-2,.,TGTGCCAGCAGCCAAGTCAAGAGCTTTTCTGGCTACACCTTC,CASSQVKSFSGYTF
.,TRBJ2-7,TRBV3-1/TRBV3-2,.,TGTGCCAGCAGCCAAGTGGTGGGCCCCTCCTACGAGCAGTACTTC,CASSQVVGPSYEQYF
.,TRBJ2-3,TRBV2,.,TGTGCCAGCAAATCCCAGGGGACGGGGACAGATACGCAGTATTTT,CASKSQGTGTDTQYF
.,TRBJ1-3,TRBV6-5,.,TGTGCCAGCAGTTACGACAGGAACGGAAACACCATATATTTT,CASSYDRNGNTIYF
TRBD1,TRBJ2-2,TRBV7-3,.,TGTGCCAGCAGCTTGAGTTTAGGGGGCTCTAACGGGGAGCTGTTTTTT,CASSLSLGGSNGELFF
.,TRBJ1-2,TRBV10-3,.,TGTGCCATCAGTGAGCCGGGGAGGAAAGAGTCTGGCTACACCTTC,CAISEPGRKESGYTF
.,TRBJ1-5,TRBV6-1,.,TGTGCCAGCAGTGAAGGTTCTACGGTCTCGAGGGTCAATCAGCCCCAGCATTTT,CASSEGSTVSRVNQPQHF
.,TRBJ1-1,TRBV24-1,.,TGTGCCACCAGTGATTCGCCGCCGACAGGCTGTGAAGCTTTCTTT,CATSDSPPTGCEAFF
TRBD1,TRBJ1-5,TRBV9,.,TGTGCCAGCAGCGTCGGACAGGGAGAGGGCTGGCCCCAGCATTTT,CASSVGQGEGWPQHF
.,TRBJ1-3,TRBV7-6,.,TGTGCCAGCAGCTTAGGGATGGCGGGGAGCAGCTCTGGAAACACCATATATTTT,CASSLGMAGSSSGNTIYF
.,TRBJ1-3,TRBV7-2,.,TGTGCCAGCAGTCCAGACACCCTCGCTGGAAACACCATATATTTT,CASSPDTLAGNTIYF
TRBD1,TRBJ1-1,TRBV4-1,.,TGCGCCAGCAGCCATCCCCGGGACAGTCGAGCTTTCTTT,CASSHPRDSRAFF
.,TRBJ2-1,TRBV7-6,.,TGTGCCAGCAGTTCATCGGACAGCTACAATGAGCAGTTCTTC,CASSSSDSYNEQFF
.,TRBJ2-2,TRBV6-2/TRBV6-3,.,TGTGCCAGCAGTTACTCCCTAGCTGGGGCCGGGGAGCTGTTTTTT,CASSYSLAGAGELFF
.,TRBJ1-6,TRBV27,.,TGTGCCAGCAGTTTAAACCCCCCGCATCCCGTGAACTATAATTCACCCCTCCACTTT,CASSLNPPHPVNYNSPLHF
.,TRBJ1-6,TRBV5-4,.,TGTGCCAGCAGCTTGGAAGGGAAGAATTCACCCCTCCACTTT,CASSLEGKNSPLHF
.,TRBJ2-5,TRBV11-2,.,TGTGCCAGCAGCTTGGGCTTAAGACAGGCTCCCGAGACCCAGTACTTC,CASSLGLRQAPETQYF
.,TRBJ2-7,TRBV5-1,.,TGCGCCAGCAGCTTGGGACAGCTGGCTGTTGAGCAGTACTTC,CASSLGQLAVEQYF
TRBD1,TRBJ1-3,TRBV9,.,TGTGCCAGCAGCGTGTGGGACAGTCCGGGAAACACCATATATTTT,CASSVWDSPGNTIYF
.,TRBJ2-1,TRBV13,.,TGTGCCAGCAGCTTAGAGGCGAGGGGCTACAATGAGCAGTTCTTC,CASSLEARGYNEQFF
.,TRBJ1-1,TRBV10-3,.,TGTGCCATCAGGGGACACGTGAACACTGAAGCTTTCTTT,CAIRGHVNTEAFF
.,TRBJ2-2,TRBV11-2,.,TGTGCCAGCAGCTTTGGGCAAAAAGTCCCCGGGGAGCTGTTTTTT,CASSFGQKVPGELFF
.,TRBJ2-3,TRBV14,.,TGTGCCAGCAGCTCGCGGGCCTTCACAGATACGCAGTATTTT,CASSSRAFTDTQYF
.,TRBJ2-2,TRBV27,.,TGTGCCAGCAGTTTAAACTTGGCCGGGGAGCTGTTTTTT,CASSLNLAGELFF
.,TRBJ1-2,TRBV6-6,.,TGTGCCAGCAGGACCAATGGCTACACCTTC,CASRTNGYTF
.,TRBJ2-1,TRBV12-3/TRBV12-4,once,TGTGCCAGCAGTTTAGAGGTAGACGATGAGCAGTTCTTC,CASSLEVDDEQFF
.,TRBJ1-5,TRBV7-6,.,TGTGCCAGCAGCAAGGGATTAGATCAGCCCCAGCATTTT,CASSKGLDQPQHF
TRBD1,TRBJ1-1,TRBV4-1,.,TGCGCCAGCAGCCATAGGGCAGGGGGGATCGGAGACTTCTTT,CASSHRAGGIGDFF
.,TRBJ1-1,TRBV5-1,.,TGCGCCAGCACGGGGGGCAGTAGGGCTTTCTTT,CASTGGSRAFF
TRBD2,TRBJ2-2,TRBV5-1,.,TGCGCCAGCAGCCCACAGACTAGCGGGGTAATGAACACCGGGGAGCTGTTTTTT,CASSPQTSGVMNTGELFF
.,TRBJ2-3,TRBV9,.,TGTGCCAGCAGCGTGACTAGCACAGATACGCAGTATTTT,CASSVTSTDTQYF
.,TRBJ2-3,TRBV5-8,.,TGTGCCAGCAGCTTAAGAGGGGGAGATACGCAGTATTTT,CASSLRGGDTQYF
.,TRBJ2-7,TRBV11-1,.,TGTGCCAGCAGCTTAGAGGATAGGGTCGAGCAGTACTTC,CASSLEDRVEQYF
TRBD2,TRBJ2-3,TRBV7-6,.,TGTGCCAGCAGCTTTGGAGCGGGGGGAAGCACAGATACGCAGTATTTT,CASSFGAGGSTDTQYF
.,TRBJ2-1,TRBV5-6,.,TGTGCCAGCAGCTTGGCCGACGATCCATGGGGCAGACACAATGAGCAGTTCTTC,CASSLADDPWGRHNEQFF
.,TRBJ1-4,TRBV6-5,.,TGTGCCAGCTACATTCGGGAGAAGGCTAATGAAAAACTGTTTTTT,CASYIREKANEKLFF
.,TRBJ1-3,TRBV10-1,.,TGCGCCAGCCGGCCTTCAGGGCACAGGAATGGAAACACCATATATTTT,CASRPSGHRNGNTIYF
TRBD1,TRBJ1-5,TRBV7-9,.,TGTGCCAGCAGCCCCGGGACAGGGGGAGGTAGCAATCAGCCCCAGCATTTT,CASSPGTGGGSNQPQHF
.,TRBJ2-2,TRBV12-3/TRBV12-4,.,TGTGCCAGCAGTTGGGGGGGGGAGCTGTTTTTT,CASSWGGELFF
.,TRBJ2-2,TRBV4-3,once,TGCGCCAGCAGCCTGGGCCTGAACACCGGGGAGCTGTTTTTT,CASSLGLNTGELFF
.,TRBJ1-6,TRBV5-1,.,TGCGCCAGCAGCTTGGAATTCGTTAGGGAAGGTTCACCCCTCCACTTT,CASSLEFVREGSPLHF
.,TRBJ1-4,TRBV5-1,.,TGCGCCAGCAGCTTGGATCTGGGCATTAATGAAAAACTGTTTTTT,CASSLDLGINEKLFF
.,TRBJ1-2,TRBV5-5,few,TGTGCCAGCAGCCTAGACACGAAGGGCTACACCTTC,CASSLDTKGYTF
.,TRBJ1-1,TRBV5-1,once,TGCGCCAGCAGTTCTCAGCTGAACACTGAAGCTTTCTTT,CASSSQLNTEAFF